These 27 T cell receptor beta chains were sequenced from one sample in a study of a mutant IDH1 vaccine in newly diagnosed glioma. Antigens of these TCRs are unknown. TCRdb's copy holds only in-frame clones and misses some; the assay was immunoSEQ multiplex PCR. The data contain approximately 40,000 clones, 80% to 85% of them singletons. Regarding time point: week 11, during vaccination. Vaccination comprised doses that each held 300 ug of mutant IDH1 20-mer peptide, plus topical imiquimod. This specimen consisted of PBMCs, obtained from a glioma patient whose treatment included an IDH1 peptide vaccine. Receptors originate from a man aged 40-49 years with glioma.

This chain joins TRBV7-2 and TRBJ1-2, with D possibly being TRBD1 (5 bases). The CDR3 covers 12 residues. V was shortened by 5 bases and J by 6 bases, with 10 bases between the two germline ends. Germline V gene sequence: CDR1 SGHTA, CDR2 FQGNSA. As DNA, the CDR3 is TGTGCCAGCAGCGACCAGGGTAATGGCTACACCTTC. Translated, it gives CASSDQGNGYTF. Full variable domain (remainder filled in from reference TRBV7-2 and TRBJ1-2): GAGVSQSPSNKVTEKGKDVELRCDPISGHTALYWYRQSLGQGLEFLIYFQGNSAPDKSGLPSDRFSAERTGGSVSTLTIQRTQQEDSAVYLCASSDQGNGYTFGSGTRLTVV.

The chain joins TRBV4-1 to TRBJ2-1, with D unresolved. CDR3 size: 16 residues. Trimming left V 4 bases short and J 4 bases short, with 17 bases between. Germline-derived CDR1 and CDR2 are MGHRA and YSYEKL. CDR3 sequence (DNA): TGCGCCAGCAGCCCCCGGGTTCAGGAGCCGTACAATGAGCAGTTCTTC. Protein sequence: CASSPRVQEPYNEQFF.

The gene calls are TRBV21-1 and TRBJ1-5; TRBD1 is the table's D call, not checked against the DNA. TRBV21-1 is assigned pseudogene status. This CDR3 region has 18 residues. The CDR3 coding sequence is TGTGCCAGCAGCCCCCGGGACAGGGAAAATTATAGCAATCAGCCCCAGCATTTT. This sequence encodes CASSPRDRENYSNQPQHF.

The chain uses TRBV5-1 and TRBJ2-5; a weak D match, TRBD2 (6 bases). Per germline, CDR1 SGHRS and CDR2 YFSETQ. Trimming shortened V by 0 bases and J by 5 bases, and 11 bases separated the two germline ends. The CDR3 contains 14 residues. The CDR3 region is CASSLAGVAETQYF. The DNA of the CDR3 is TGCGCCAGCAGCTTGGCGGGGGTTGCGGAGACCCAGTACTTC.

The V call is TRBV18, the J call TRBJ2-6, with D hard to call. CDR3 length: 15 residues. Germline-derived CDR1 and CDR2 are KGHSH and LQKENI. V gave up 3 bases and J gave up 4 bases, with 10 bases separating them. CDR3 protein: CASSPREGGANVLTF. In nucleotides, the CDR3 is TGTGCCAGCTCACCTCGCGAAGGAGGGGCCAACGTCCTGACTTTC.

This clone has only one observation. The V gene is TRBV6-1, the J gene TRBJ1-1; possibly TRBD1 for D (5 bases). The ends were cut back, 2 bases at V and 1 base at J, with 17 bases in the middle. CDR1 is MNHNS and CDR2 is SASEGT in the germline V gene. The CDR3 length is 17 residues. CDR3 amino acids: CASSESGHITGNTEAFF. CDR3 sequence (DNA): TGTGCCAGCAGTGAATCAGGACATATTACAGGGAACACTGAAGCTTTCTTT.

This chain uses TRBV7-9 with TRBJ2-1, with D perhaps TRBD2 (6 bases). Trimming removed 3 bases at V and 0 bases at J, with 9 bases between. Germline lookup yields CDR1 SEHNR and CDR2 FQNEAQ (reference sequence). The CDR3 runs to 15 residues. The CDR3 sequence: CASSFSGRSYNEQFF. CDR3 DNA: TGTGCCAGCAGCTTTAGCGGCCGCTCCTACAATGAGCAGTTCTTC.

This clone was detected a few times. The V and J genes are TRBV27 and TRBJ1-1; tentative D call: TRBD1 (5 bases). This CDR3 spans 15 amino acids. The ends were cut back, 2 bases at V and 11 bases at J, with 21 bases in the middle. The germline V gene has CDR1 MNHEY and CDR2 SMNVEV (reference sequence). CDR3 in amino acids: CASSLILGGQGAAFF. CDR3 DNA sequence: TGTGCCAGCAGTTTAATTCTTGGGGGTCAGGGTGCCGCTTTCTTT.

The chain employs TRBV9 and TRBJ2-1; no clear D. The germline V gene encodes CDR1 SGDLS and CDR2 YYNGEE. The CDR3 runs to 13 residues. The V end lost 1 base, the J end lost 10 bases, and 12 bases lay between the germline ends. The CDR3 loop reads CASSVSQVSEQFF. The CDR3 nucleotides are TGTGCCAGCAGCGTATCTCAGGTCAGCGAGCAGTTCTTC.

The chain has TRBV5-6 and TRBJ2-7; 10 bases align to TRBD1. V lost 4 bases and J lost 2; bases outside the gene matches: 9. CDR1 and CDR2 (germline): SGHDT, YYEEEE. The CDR3 has 16 residues. CDR3 nucleotide sequence: TGTGCCAGCAGCGACAGGACAGGGGGACGCACCTACGAGCAGTACTTC. Its translation is CASSDRTGGRTYEQYF.

V is TRBV6-5 and J is TRBJ2-7; 13 bases are a match to TRBD2. The J segment lost 4 bases and the V segment lost 7 bases, leaving 4 bases of the junction unmatched. Looked up from germline, CDR1 is MNHEY and CDR2 is SVGAGI. This CDR3 comprises 14 residues. This CDR3 is CASKGLAGSYEQYF. CDR3 in DNA: TGTGCCAGCAAGGGACTAGCGGGATCATACGAGCAGTACTTC.

This rearrangement joins TRBV7-6 to TRBJ2-2; unclear D gene. The CDR3 runs to 16 residues. The ends were cut back, 0 bases at V and 4 bases at J, with 12 bases in the middle. Germline values: CDR1 SGHVS, CDR2 FNYEAQ. The CDR3 DNA is TGTGCCAGCAGCTTAGCGACTGCCCTGGGCACCGGGGAGCTGTTTTTT. Its protein is CASSLATALGTGELFF.

The rearrangement uses TRBV6-5 and TRBJ2-7; 8 positions match TRBD1. The germline V gene has CDR1 MNHEY and CDR2 SVGAGI. The CDR3 is 13 residues long. With 6 bases clipped from V and 7 bases from J, the junction kept 8 bases outside the gene matches. This chain's CDR3 is CASSLRDRLEQYF. In DNA, the CDR3 is TGTGCCAGCAGCCTCCGGGACAGGCTAGAGCAGTACTTC.

The chain uses TRBV9 and TRBJ2-5; 14 positions match TRBD2. V lost 3 bases, J lost 4 bases, and 5 bases stayed unmatched. The CDR3 is 16 amino acids. The V gene's germline CDR1 is SGDLS and CDR2 YYNGEE. CDR3: CASSASGLAGVETQYF. Written as DNA, the CDR3 is TGTGCCAGCAGCGCCTCGGGACTAGCGGGAGTAGAGACCCAGTACTTC.

In DNA form, the CDR3 reads TGTGCCAGCAGCTCAGGGACAGGGGGCGCGGCTTTCTTT. Protein product: CASSSGTGGAAFF. The V call is TRBV7-9, the J call TRBJ1-1; 12 bases are shared with TRBD1. V trimming: 4 bases; J trimming: 11 bases; junction bases outside the gene matches: 5. Germline values: CDR1 SEHNR, CDR2 FQNEAQ (reference sequence). The CDR3 is made up of 13 amino acids.

The chain combines TRBV6-5 with TRBJ2-2; TRBD1 matches at 8 bases. The CDR3 totals 13 residues. V trimming: 7 bases; J trimming: 4 bases; junction bases outside the gene matches: 2. The germline V gene encodes CDR1 MNHEY and CDR2 SVGAGI. Here the CDR3 reads CASKDRVTGELFF. The CDR3 region has the DNA TGTGCCAGCAAGGACAGGGTCACCGGGGAGCTGTTTTTT.

V gene TRBV5-4 combines with J gene TRBJ2-7; TRBD2 matches 8 bases. Germline V gives CDR1 SGHNT, CDR2 YYREEE (reference sequence). The CDR3 has 14 residues. The J segment lost 0 bases and the V segment lost 5 bases, leaving 4 bases of the junction unmatched. For the CDR3, the DNA is TGTGCCAGCAGTTTAGCGGGACTCTCCTACGAGCAGTACTTC. The encoded protein is CASSLAGLSYEQYF.

The chain links TRBV11-3 to TRBJ2-7, with D hard to call. Germline CDR1 reads SGHNT; CDR2 reads YENEEA. This CDR3 spans 12 amino acids. V was pared by 1 base and J by 1 base, with 2 bases between. The CDR3 region has the DNA TGTGCCAGCAGCTTAGGGTCCTACGAGCAGTACTTC. It codes for CASSLGSYEQYF.

This chain joins TRBV6-1 and TRBJ1-1; 9 bases line up with TRBD1. CDR3 length: 14 amino acids. Germline V gene sequence: CDR1 MNHNS, CDR2 SASEGT. Trimming took 7 bases from V and 1 from J; bases not matched to a gene: 4. DNA of the CDR3: TGTGCCAGCACCCGACAGGGGGGGAACACTGAAGCTTTCTTT. It encodes CASTRQGGNTEAFF.

The V call is TRBV7-6, the J call TRBJ2-7; the match to TRBD1 covers 7 bases. This CDR3 contains 14 residues. In germline, CDR1 is SGHVS, CDR2 FNYEAQ. J was trimmed by 5 bases and V by 0 bases; bases with no gene match: 4. Written as DNA, the CDR3 is TGTGCCAGCAGCTTAGCAGGGGGCGACGACGAGCAGTACTTC. Residues: CASSLAGGDDEQYF.

Concerning this clone itself: One junction end disagrees with the germline gene, perhaps due to a read error. The chain links TRBV7-9 to TRBJ2-3; tentative D call: TRBD2 (5 bases). CDR1 is SEHNR and CDR2 is FQNEAQ in the germline V gene (reference sequence). The CDR3 covers 12 residues. The CDR3 DNA reads TGTGCCAGCAGCCTAGGAGGATTCGAAATAGATTTT. It yields the protein CASSLGGFEIDF.

V gene TRBV6-5 combines with J gene TRBJ2-1; D is possibly TRBD2 (6 bases). Germline values: CDR1 MNHEY, CDR2 SVGAGI. The V and J ends lost 10 bases and 4 bases respectively, with 11 bases between them. The CDR3 loop spans 12 amino acids. The CDR3 DNA sequence: TGTGCCACCTCTAGCGAATACAATGAGCAGTTCTTC. Translation gives CATSSEYNEQFF.

In this sample, this clone turned up once. The chain is built from TRBV6-1 and TRBJ2-3, with D possibly being TRBD2 (6 bases). The CDR3 loop spans 14 amino acids. CDR1 and CDR2 from the germline V gene are MNHNS and SASEGT. The V gene lost 7 bases and the J gene lost 6 bases, with 17 bases spanning the gap. CDR3 DNA: TGTGCCAGCACCGGTCTAGCGTTGACGGATACGCAGTATTTT. Residues: CASTGLALTDTQYF.

The V and J genes are TRBV18 and TRBJ2-7; tentatively, D is TRBD1 (6 bases). V was pared by 4 bases and J by 3 bases, with 10 bases between. Germline loops: CDR1 KGHSH, CDR2 LQKENI. The CDR3 runs 13 residues. This chain's CDR3 is CASSLMDSYEQYF. The CDR3 DNA is TGTGCCAGCTCACTAATGGACAGCTACGAGCAGTACTTC.

This chain uses TRBV5-1 with TRBJ2-3; either TRBD1 or TRBD2 may supply D (6 bases each). This CDR3 is 15 amino acids long. V dropped 6 bases and J dropped 4 bases, with 18 bases sitting between them. Germline V lookup: CDR1 SGHRS, CDR2 YFSETQ. CDR3 sequence (DNA): TGCGCCAGCAAGACAGGATCTACGGGAGCAGATACGCAGTATTTT. Translating gives CASKTGSTGADTQYF.

The chain has TRBV19 and TRBJ2-7; 7 bases are a match to TRBD2. V was clipped by 1 base and J by 3 bases; unmatched bases: 6. Germline V CDR1 and CDR2: LNHDA, SQIVND (reference sequence). The CDR3 contains 15 residues. CDR3 in amino acids: CASSIGPSGLYEQYF. DNA of the CDR3: TGTGCCAGTAGTATAGGGCCTAGCGGACTCTACGAGCAGTACTTC.

The V and J genes are TRBV18 and TRBJ2-7; no firm D call. V lost 3 bases, J lost 2 bases, and 11 bases lay in between. This CDR3 is 14 amino acids long. From germline, CDR1 is KGHSH and CDR2 LQKENI. DNA of the CDR3: TGTGCCAGCTCACCCGGACCAAGGGCCTACGAGCAGTACTTC. It codes for CASSPGPRAYEQYF.